One sample yielded the 32 T cell receptor beta chains listed below, sequenced in a study of CD8+ T cells in alopecia areata. Treatment: oral pan-JAK inhibitor, 5-10 mg twice daily. Sequencing relied on a cDNA template that was reverse transcribed from extracted RNA. Profiled with immunoSEQ multiplex PCR; TCRdb holds only in-frame clones, not every one. Here the sample spans 150,000 to 200,000 clones, 50% to 75% being singletons. The sequencing here drew on CD4+ T cells sorted from blood, taken at roughly week 55, from a patient treated with tofacitinib. The source of these receptors is a human donor with alopecia areata.

In its sample, this clone was seen once. The CDR3 reads CASSLNSRVGGYTF. The CDR3 DNA sequence: TGCGCCAGCAGCTTGAATTCCAGGGTGGGCGGCTACACCTTC. The chain uses TRBV5-1 and TRBJ1-2, with D tentatively TRBD1 (5 bases). Per the germline V gene, CDR1 is SGHRS and CDR2 is YFSETQ. The CDR3 extends over 14 amino acids. Deletions cut 1 base from V and 8 bases from J, with 15 bases between.

This clone was counted a few times. This chain connects TRBV7-7 to TRBJ2-1; D ambiguous. V was clipped by 1 base and J by 6 bases, with 7 bases between them. Germline CDR1 reads SSHAT; CDR2 reads FNYEAQ (reference sequence). The CDR3 runs to 13 residues. In DNA, the CDR3 is TGTGCCAGCAGCTTAGGTTACCGCAATGAGCAGTTCTTC. It translates to CASSLGYRNEQFF.

This clone came up a few times. The chain has TRBV2 and TRBJ2-7; 8 nucleotides match TRBD1. The CDR3 length is 13 residues. V was clipped by 6 bases and J by 5 bases; unmatched bases: 6. Germline V gene lookup returns CDR1 SNHLY and CDR2 FYNNEI. CDR3 loop: CASRSGGADEQYF. In DNA form, the CDR3 reads TGTGCCAGCAGATCAGGGGGCGCAGACGAGCAGTACTTC.

DNA of the CDR3: TGTGCCAGCAGTGAAAAGGGAAGTCAGCCCCAGCATTTT. It translates to CASSEKGSQPQHF. The chain is built from TRBV6-1 and TRBJ1-5; D is ambiguous. CDR3 size: 13 residues. Germline loops: CDR1 MNHNS, CDR2 SASEGT. V was shortened by 2 bases and J by 6 bases, with 8 bases between the two germline ends.

This chain joins TRBV25-1 and TRBJ1-2; a weak D match, TRBD1 (6 bases). This CDR3 spans 15 amino acids. The germline V gene has CDR1 MGHDK and CDR2 SYGVNS. Between the trimmed V and J ends, which lost 6 bases and 8 bases, there was a span of 22 bases. In nucleotides, the CDR3 is TGTGCCAGCAGCCGAACCCCGGGCCACAGGGACGGCTACACCTTC. Protein: CASSRTPGHRDGYTF.

The CDR3 region is CASSNDRGLRGDEQFF. CDR3 in DNA: TGTGCCAGCAGCAACGATCGGGGCCTTCGGGGGGATGAGCAGTTCTTC. The chain combines TRBV7-9 with TRBJ2-1, with 7 bases identical to TRBD2. Germline V gene data show CDR1 as SEHNR and CDR2 as FQNEAQ (reference sequence). This CDR3 has 16 amino acids. J lost 8 bases, V lost 5 bases, and 15 bases had no gene match.

CDR3 nucleotides: TGTGCCAGCAGCGTTCATCTGGGACTACGACTCTCCTACAATGAGCAGTTCTTC. Encoded protein: CASSVHLGLRLSYNEQFF. This chain uses TRBV9 with TRBJ2-1, with TRBD2 matching 7 bases. The CDR3 has 18 residues. CDR1 and CDR2 (germline): SGDLS, YYNGEE. Trimming removed 2 bases from V and 0 bases from J; junction bases left unmatched: 11.

This clone appeared a single time. The J gene is TRBJ1-5, the V gene TRBV4-1; D not resolved. V gave up 1 base and J gave up 2 bases, with 12 bases separating them. Germline loops: CDR1 MGHRA, CDR2 YSYEKL. This CDR3 is 16 amino acids long. The CDR3 DNA follows: TGCGCCAGCAGCCAAGGCTTGGCACGGGGCAATCAGCCCCAGCATTTT. Its translation: CASSQGLARGNQPQHF.

The gene calls are TRBV6-1 and TRBJ1-5; 7 positions agree with TRBD1. V was pared by 6 bases and J by 2 bases, with 7 bases of the junction left unmatched. Germline lookup yields CDR1 MNHNS and CDR2 SASEGT. This CDR3 is 15 amino acids long. CDR3 bases: TGTGCCAGCAGCACCCTCGGACAGGGCAATCAGCCCCAGCATTTT. Its protein product is CASSTLGQGNQPQHF.

The V gene is TRBV27, the J gene TRBJ1-1; 7 bases match TRBD1. V was clipped by 7 bases and J by 2 bases; unmatched bases: 10. In germline, CDR1 is MNHEY, CDR2 SMNVEV (reference sequence). The CDR3 is made up of 15 amino acids. For the CDR3, the DNA is TGTGCCAGCATCCCCCACAGGGGCTTCAACACTGAAGCTTTCTTT. Protein: CASIPHRGFNTEAFF.

V gene TRBV19 combines with J gene TRBJ2-5; D unresolved. Germline assignment: CDR1 LNHDA and CDR2 SQIVND (reference sequence). The CDR3 contains 13 residues. Trimming cost V 5 bases and J 1 base, with 8 bases left between them. This CDR3 reads CASSGSSQETQYF. The CDR3 bases are TGTGCCAGTAGTGGCTCTAGCCAAGAGACCCAGTACTTC.

This clone came up a few times. The rearrangement links TRBV9 to TRBJ2-2; D might be TRBD2 (6 bases). In germline, CDR1 is SGDLS, CDR2 YYNGEE. The CDR3 spans 14 residues. Trimming pared 2 bases from V and 6 bases from J, leaving 11 bases between. DNA for the CDR3: TGTGCCAGCAGCGTCGGGACTCTGCCCGGGGAGCTGTTTTTT. Protein: CASSVGTLPGELFF.

The genes are TRBV9 and TRBJ2-3; TRBD2 is a possible D gene (5 bases). The germline V gene encodes CDR1 SGDLS and CDR2 YYNGEE. V lost 3 bases and J 3 bases, leaving 14 bases between the germline ends. This CDR3 contains 15 residues. This CDR3 reads CASSAEVRVTDTQYF. The CDR3 coding sequence is TGTGCCAGCAGCGCCGAGGTGAGGGTTACAGATACGCAGTATTTT.

This clone appeared a few times. J is TRBJ2-7 and V is TRBV7-9, with D hard to call. Germline V gene sequence: CDR1 SEHNR, CDR2 FQNEAQ (reference sequence). The CDR3 is made up of 12 amino acids. The ends were cut back, 1 base at V and 7 bases at J, with 8 bases in the middle. For the CDR3, the DNA is TGTGCCAGCAGCTTAGTAAGGAGTGAGCAGTACTTC. Protein: CASSLVRSEQYF.

V usage is TRBV9 and J usage is TRBJ2-1; unclear D gene. V was shortened by 0 bases and J by 7 bases, with 17 bases between the two germline ends. Looked up from germline, CDR1 is SGDLS and CDR2 is YYNGEE. CDR3 length: 16 amino acids. The CDR3 nucleotides are TGTGCCAGCAGCGTAGGAGGTCTGGCTCACGGGAATGAGCAGTTCTTC. It codes for CASSVGGLAHGNEQFF. The full variable domain, in which reference TRBV9 and TRBJ2-1 provide the parts outside the CDR3, is DSGVTQTPKHLITATGQRVTLRCSPRSGDLSVYWYQQSLDQGLQFLIQYYNGEERAKGNILERFSAQQFPDLHSELNLSSLELGDSALYFCASSVGGLAHGNEQFFGPGTRLTVL.

The chain joins TRBV11-2 to TRBJ1-3; TRBD1 is a possible D gene (5 bases). Germline loops: CDR1 SGHAT, CDR2 FQNNGV. The CDR3 covers 15 residues. V was cut by 2 bases and J by 2 bases, with 10 bases left in between. DNA for the CDR3: TGTGCCAGCAGCTTAATCCAGGGTACTGGAAACACCATATATTTT. This gives the protein CASSLIQGTGNTIYF.

This clone was seen more than once but under ten times. This chain joins TRBV7-3 and TRBJ2-3; D is possibly TRBD2 (5 bases). Trimming took 2 bases from V and 4 from J, leaving 10 bases between them. This CDR3 spans 14 amino acids. Germline assignment: CDR1 SGHTA and CDR2 FQGTGA. The CDR3 loop reads CASSLGRGADTQYF. In nucleotides, the CDR3 is TGTGCCAGCAGCTTAGGTCGGGGTGCAGATACGCAGTATTTT. The entire variable domain, with the rest obtained from reference TRBV7-3 and TRBJ2-3, is as follows: GAGVSQTPSNKVTEKGKYVELRCDPISGHTALYWYRQSLGQGPEFLIYFQGTGAADDSGLPNDRFFAVRPEGSVSTLKIQRTERGDSAVYLCASSLGRGADTQYFGPGTRLTVL.

The chain employs TRBV19 and TRBJ2-2; D is uncertain. Trimming took 6 bases from V and 6 from J, leaving 8 bases between them. The CDR3 sequence is 12 residues long. From germline, CDR1 is LNHDA and CDR2 SQIVND (reference sequence). CDR3: CASRGQAGELFF. The CDR3 region has the DNA TGTGCCAGTAGAGGGCAAGCCGGGGAGCTGTTTTTT.

The chain links TRBV9 to TRBJ1-2, with D possibly being TRBD1 (5 bases). The CDR3 extends over 14 amino acids. Between the trimmed V and J ends, which lost 0 bases and 4 bases, there was a span of 10 bases. Germline CDR1 SGDLS, CDR2 YYNGEE. The CDR3 spells CASSVETGLYGYTF. In DNA, the CDR3 is TGTGCCAGCAGCGTAGAAACAGGCCTCTATGGCTACACCTTC.

This clone showed up just a few times. The chain couples TRBV6-1 to TRBJ1-5, with TRBD1 identical over 8 bases. The ends lost 1 base at V and 1 base at J; junction bases unmatched: 12. CDR3 length equals 19 residues. Per the germline V gene, CDR1 is MNHNS and CDR2 is SASEGT. This CDR3 is CASSEGLFWQGASNQPQHF. CDR3 bases: TGTGCCAGCAGTGAAGGCCTGTTTTGGCAGGGGGCAAGCAATCAGCCCCAGCATTTT.

This clone was counted only a few times. The rearrangement joins TRBV27 to TRBJ1-1; D remains unclear. The CDR3 sequence is 14 residues long. Trimming removed 0 bases from V and 8 bases from J, with 13 bases in between. Germline CDR1 reads MNHEY; CDR2 reads SMNVEV (reference sequence). The DNA for the CDR3 is TGTGCCAGCAGTTTATCGTTGTACGGGGAGGAAGCTTTCTTT. It yields the protein CASSLSLYGEEAFF.

This sequence joins TRBV30 and TRBJ2-5; 7 nucleotides line up with TRBD1. The V gene end was trimmed by 4 bases and the J gene end by 4 bases; junction bases not matched to a gene: 12. In germline, CDR1 is GTSNPN, CDR2 SVGIG (reference sequence). This CDR3 has 15 amino acids. Here the CDR3 DNA reads TGTGCCTGGACCATCCAACAGGGGAGTGGAGAGACCCAGTACTTC. Protein product: CAWTIQQGSGETQYF.

The gene calls are TRBV30 and TRBJ2-5; 10 bases map to TRBD1. The assigned J gene may be wrong: the sequence end matches TRBJ2-7 better. The germline gives CDR1 GTSNPN, CDR2 SVGIG (reference sequence). The CDR3 totals 16 residues. The CDR3 here is CAWRVPLGQGVYEQYF. The CDR3 region has the DNA TGTGCCTGGAGGGTGCCCTTAGGACAGGGGGTCTACGAGCAGTACTTC.

CDR3 protein: CAWSPQGDTQYF. For the CDR3, the DNA is TGTGCCTGGAGCCCACAGGGAGATACGCAGTATTTT. The chain employs TRBV30 and TRBJ2-3; a possible D gene is TRBD1 (6 bases). The V gene's germline CDR1 is GTSNPN and CDR2 SVGIG (reference sequence). V lost 3 bases and J lost 5, with 9 bases in between. This CDR3 is built from 12 residues.

This sequence joins TRBV25-1 and TRBJ2-3; TRBD1 might be the D (6 bases). Per germline, CDR1 MGHDK and CDR2 SYGVNS. V dropped 1 base and J dropped 0 bases, with 8 bases sitting between them. The CDR3 is made up of 15 amino acids. The CDR3 reads CASSESGVSTDTQYF. The CDR3 nucleotides read TGTGCCAGCAGTGAATCAGGGGTGAGCACAGATACGCAGTATTTT.

This clone appeared once. V and J are TRBV4-1 and TRBJ2-7; 8 bases match TRBD2. The trim removed 5 bases at V and 3 bases at J, leaving 9 bases unmatched. CDR3 length: 15 amino acids. Germline CDR1 and CDR2: MGHRA and YSYEKL. The DNA of the CDR3 is TGCGCCAGCAGCTCCCCGGGAGCGGGAGACTACGAGCAGTACTTC. Protein product: CASSSPGAGDYEQYF.

This chain joins TRBV4-1 and TRBJ1-1; no firm D call. This CDR3 spans 17 amino acids. Trimming left V 0 bases short and J 1 base short, with 15 bases between. Germline CDR1 is MGHRA and CDR2 is YSYEKL. CDR3 amino acids: CASSQEPHHSGNTEAFF. The CDR3 nucleotides are TGCGCCAGCAGCCAAGAACCTCACCATTCGGGGAACACTGAAGCTTTCTTT.

The rearrangement uses TRBV6-5 and TRBJ2-3, with TRBD2 as a possible D gene (7 bases). Germline CDR1 and CDR2: MNHEY and SVGAGI. V dropped 5 bases and J dropped 6 bases, with 15 bases sitting between them. This CDR3 is built from 14 residues. The CDR3 region is CASSVGGPPDTQYF. The DNA for the CDR3 is TGTGCCAGCAGTGTCGGGGGGCCGCCCGATACGCAGTATTTT.

The chain employs TRBV25-1 and TRBJ2-6; no clear D gene. Trimming removed 7 bases at V and 4 bases at J, with 8 bases between. Germline CDR1 reads MGHDK; CDR2 reads SYGVNS. The CDR3 is 13 residues long. DNA of the CDR3: TGTGCCAGCATTAGTGCAGGGGCCAACGTCCTGACTTTC. This codes for CASISAGANVLTF.

J is TRBJ2-7 and V is TRBV15; D is unclear. The CDR3 contains 14 residues. Germline values: CDR1 LNHNV, CDR2 YYDKDF (reference sequence). Trimming shortened V by 1 base and J by 2 bases, and 9 bases separated the two germline ends. CDR3 region: CATSRGWEPYEQYF. The CDR3 nucleotides are TGTGCCACCAGCAGAGGTTGGGAACCCTACGAGCAGTACTTC.

This clone was picked up one time. The V gene is TRBV6-5, the J gene TRBJ2-5, with 7 bases fitting TRBD1. With V trimmed by 6 bases and J by 4 bases, 8 bases remained unmatched. The CDR3 consists of 14 residues. Germline V gives CDR1 MNHEY, CDR2 SVGAGI. The DNA of the CDR3 is TGTGCCAGCAGCAACACAGGGGTCACAGAGACCCAGTACTTC. Translated: CASSNTGVTETQYF.

There are a few counts of this clone. The CDR3 DNA reads as TGCGCCAGCCACTACGGACAGGGTCGAGAGACCCAGTACTTC. Translating it yields CASHYGQGRETQYF. V usage is TRBV5-1 and J usage is TRBJ2-5, with 8 nucleotides matching TRBD1. Unmatched junction bases numbered 9, after V lost 7 bases and J lost 4 bases. The V gene's germline CDR1 is SGHRS and CDR2 YFSETQ. The CDR3 covers 14 residues.